These 22 T cell receptor beta chains came from one sample sequenced in a study of T cells in Graves' hyperthyroidism and ophthalmopathy. It was RNA transcripts that yielded the amplified TCR beta CDR3 regions. TCR CDR3 underwent first-round RT-PCR with the HTBI primer set. From the multiplex PCR reads, TCRdb called clonotypes with MiXCR, one entry per CDR3 protein. This sample has hundreds of thousands of distinct CDR3 sequences, with around 13% found just once. Sequenced material: blood. The source of these receptors is a woman between 45 and 60 years old with Graves' ophthalmopathy.

The CDR3 DNA is TGTGCCAGCAGCCAACAACTCGCCGTCGGCACAGATACGCAGTATTTT. This gives the protein CASSQQLAVGTDTQYF. The chain recombines TRBV14 with TRBJ2-3; D unresolved. This CDR3 has 16 residues. Looked up from germline, CDR1 is SGHDN and CDR2 is FVKESK. V was clipped by 2 bases and J by 1 base, with 13 bases between them. Filled out from reference TRBV14 and TRBJ2-3, the complete variable domain reads EAGVTQFPSHSVIEKGQTVTLRCDPISGHDNLYWYRRVMGKEIKFLLHFVKESKQDESGMPNNRFLAERTGGTYSTLKVQPAELEDSGVYFCASSQQLAVGTDTQYFGPGTRLTVL.

The table lists this clonotype with many counts. The genes are TRBV20-1 and TRBJ2-2, with D uncertain. Germline V gene lookup returns CDR1 DFQATT and CDR2 SNEGSKA (reference sequence). The CDR3 is 14 residues long. V was clipped by 0 bases and J by 2 bases, with 7 bases between them. The CDR3 loop reads CSARDSANTGELFF. In DNA, the CDR3 is TGCAGTGCTAGAGATTCTGCTAACACCGGGGAGCTGTTTTTT.

This clonotype was observed at least ten times. This chain connects TRBV7-9 to TRBJ2-7, with D tentatively TRBD1 or TRBD2 (5 bases each). The V gene's germline CDR1 is SEHNR and CDR2 FQNEAQ (reference sequence). CDR3 size: 13 residues. V was shortened by 4 bases and J by 3 bases, with 10 bases between the two germline ends. The CDR3 here is CASSSRGRYEQYF. Here the CDR3 DNA reads TGTGCCAGCAGCTCCCGGGGCCGCTACGAGCAGTACTTC. The full variable domain, rest sourced from reference TRBV7-9 and TRBJ2-7, is DTGVSQNPRHKITKRGQNVTFRCDPISEHNRLYWYRQTLGQGPEFLTYFQNEAQLEKSRLLSDRFSAERPKGSFSTLEIQRTEQGDSAMYLCASSSRGRYEQYFGPGTRLTVT.

The V call is TRBV4-3, the J call TRBJ2-3; 7 bases are a match to TRBD2. The ends lost 4 bases at V and 1 base at J; junction bases unmatched: 11. The CDR3 contains 17 residues. CDR1 is LGHNA and CDR2 is YSLEER in the germline V gene. The CDR3 DNA reads as TGCGCCAGCAGCCGGTCGGTAGTCCGGGAGGGCACAGATACGCAGTATTTT. It is translated as CASSRSVVREGTDTQYF.

This clonotype was counted at least ten times. The chain employs TRBV27 and TRBJ2-1, with 13 bases aligning to TRBD2. The CDR3 has 17 residues. The trim removed 6 bases at V and 2 bases at J, leaving 7 bases unmatched. Looked up from germline, CDR1 is MNHEY and CDR2 is SMNVEV (reference sequence). CDR3 DNA sequence: TGTGCCAGCAGCAGCGGACTAGCGGGAGAGACCTACAATGAGCAGTTCTTC. Protein: CASSSGLAGETYNEQFF.

This clonotype was counted many times. The V gene is TRBV3-1, the J gene TRBJ2-1; no firm D call. Germline lookup yields CDR1 LGHDT and CDR2 YNNKEL (reference sequence). V was cut by 2 bases and J by 5 bases, with 7 bases left in between. The CDR3 has 13 residues. The CDR3 DNA follows: TGTGCCAGCAGCCAAACACGGGACAATGAGCAGTTCTTC. Protein sequence: CASSQTRDNEQFF.

This clonotype has at least ten counts. The chain is built from TRBV24-1 and TRBJ1-5, with D possibly being TRBD1 (5 bases). This CDR3 has 19 residues. In germline, CDR1 is KGHDR, CDR2 SFDVKD. Deletions cut 0 bases from V and 0 bases from J, with 17 bases between. The CDR3 is CATSDLRLFGAYSNQPQHF. As DNA, the CDR3 is TGTGCCACCAGTGATTTGCGTCTTTTCGGGGCGTATAGCAATCAGCCCCAGCATTTT.

The chain carries TRBV14 and TRBJ2-7, with D tentatively TRBD1 or TRBD2 (5 bases each). V lost 2 bases, J lost 3 bases, and 11 bases lay in between. Germline V gives CDR1 SGHDN, CDR2 FVKESK. The CDR3 contains 14 residues. CDR3 protein: CASSQFEGNYEQYF. As DNA, the CDR3 is TGTGCCAGCAGCCAATTTGAGGGGAACTACGAGCAGTACTTC.

This clonotype came up many times. The V gene is TRBV27, the J gene TRBJ2-3; 7 bases align to TRBD2. The trim removed 7 bases at V and 0 bases at J, leaving 10 bases unmatched. Germline CDR1 is MNHEY and CDR2 is SMNVEV (reference sequence). The CDR3 covers 16 residues. The CDR3 sequence is CASTPGLGLSTDTQYF. CDR3 bases: TGTGCCAGCACTCCTGGACTAGGCCTTAGCACAGATACGCAGTATTTT.

The chain recombines TRBV2 with TRBJ2-1; D possibly corresponds to TRBD1 (6 bases). The germline gives CDR1 SNHLY, CDR2 FYNNEI. Trimming removed 2 bases at V and 4 bases at J, with 12 bases between. The length of the CDR3 is 15 residues. CDR3 DNA: TGTGCCAGCAGTGAACAGGACAGAGAATACAATGAGCAGTTCTTC. As protein: CASSEQDREYNEQFF.

This clonotype has only a few counts. The chain employs TRBV25-1 and TRBJ1-6; D gene unclear. V was cut by 2 bases and J by 5 bases, with 4 bases left in between. The CDR3 has 13 residues. Germline V lookup: CDR1 MGHDK, CDR2 SYGVNS. The DNA of the CDR3 is TGTGCCAGCAGTGAACTCCATAATTCACCCCTCCACTTT. Amino acid sequence: CASSELHNSPLHF.

The chain has TRBV19 and TRBJ2-4, with 8 bases aligning to TRBD2. The CDR3 is made up of 16 amino acids. V lost 8 bases to trimming and J lost 0 bases; unmatched junction nucleotides: 9. Germline CDR1 is LNHDA and CDR2 is SQIVND (reference sequence). The CDR3 spells CASGSLAGLAKNIQYF. CDR3 in DNA: TGTGCCAGTGGTTCCTTAGCGGGACTAGCCAAAAACATTCAGTACTTC.

The rearrangement joins TRBV3-1 to TRBJ1-2, with D unclear. Looked up from germline, CDR1 is LGHDT and CDR2 is YNNKEL (reference sequence). Deletions cut 2 bases from V and 5 bases from J, with 6 bases between. CDR3 size: 12 residues. In DNA form, the CDR3 reads TGTGCCAGCAGCCAAATGGGGTATGGCTACACCTTC. It encodes CASSQMGYGYTF.

This chain uses TRBV6-1 with TRBJ1-6, with D unclear. Germline V CDR1 and CDR2: MNHNS, SASEGT. V dropped 8 bases and J dropped 0 bases, with 11 bases sitting between them. This CDR3 comprises 15 residues. CDR3 nucleotide sequence: TGTGCCAGCCGTGGAGGGAGCTCCTATAATTCACCCCTCCACTTT. Amino acids: CASRGGSSYNSPLHF.

The chain combines TRBV4-3 with TRBJ2-5; D is undetermined. Germline V gene lookup returns CDR1 LGHNA and CDR2 YSLEER. The V and J ends lost 1 base and 4 bases respectively, with 13 bases between them. The CDR3 consists of 15 residues. The CDR3 reads CASSQGTRTGETQYF. Here the CDR3 DNA reads TGCGCCAGCAGCCAAGGTACCCGGACGGGAGAGACCCAGTACTTC.

This clonotype has ten or more counts. The rearrangement uses TRBV7-6 and TRBJ1-1; D gene ambiguous. With 3 bases removed from V and 0 bases from J, the gap between germline ends came to 17 bases. Germline CDR1 is SGHVS and CDR2 is FNYEAQ. The CDR3 sequence is 17 residues long. The CDR3 sequence: CASSFRSTGSMNTEAFF. The DNA of the CDR3 is TGTGCCAGCAGCTTTCGGTCCACGGGCAGCATGAACACTGAAGCTTTCTTT.

This clonotype showed up many times. This chain joins TRBV9 and TRBJ2-7, with 8 bases aligning to TRBD1. The CDR3 sequence is 13 residues long. Looked up from germline, CDR1 is SGDLS and CDR2 is YYNGEE. V lost 2 bases to trimming and J lost 7 bases; unmatched junction nucleotides: 5. CDR3 DNA sequence: TGTGCCAGCAGCGTCGCCGACAGGGGTGAGCAGTACTTC. This codes for CASSVADRGEQYF.

The chain joins TRBV6-2 or TRBV6-3 to TRBJ1-5; the D gene is possibly TRBD1 (5 bases). V shed 4 bases and J shed 3 bases, with 22 bases lying between them. The germline gives CDR1 MNHEY, CDR2 SVGEGT. The CDR3 runs to 18 residues. The CDR3 spells CASSFSPGRKRDNQPQHF. CDR3 sequence (DNA): TGTGCCAGCAGTTTCTCCCCGGGACGGAAACGCGACAATCAGCCCCAGCATTTT.

This clonotype was picked up a small number of times. The rearrangement joins TRBV6-1 to TRBJ1-3; tentatively, D is TRBD1 (5 bases). Trimming pared 4 bases from V and 0 bases from J, leaving 7 bases between. Germline V gene sequence: CDR1 MNHNS, CDR2 SASEGT. CDR3 length equals 14 residues. The CDR3 spells CASSAGTSGNTIYF. The CDR3 DNA sequence: TGTGCCAGCAGTGCCGGGACCTCTGGAAACACCATATATTTT.

This clonotype was detected only a few times. The chain links TRBV29-1 to TRBJ2-4; 9 bases agree with TRBD1. J gave up 2 bases and V 1 base, and 12 bases lay outside the gene matches. The CDR3 has 18 residues. CDR1 and CDR2 (germline): SQVTM, ANQGSEA. CDR3 region: CSVEGAPGTGFTKNIQYF. Here the CDR3 DNA reads TGCAGCGTTGAAGGGGCCCCCGGGACAGGGTTTACCAAAAACATTCAGTACTTC.

The chain couples TRBV6-1 to TRBJ2-1, with D perhaps TRBD2 (6 bases). The CDR3 runs 15 residues. V lost 6 bases and J lost 8, with 20 bases in between. The V gene's germline CDR1 is MNHNS and CDR2 SASEGT. CDR3 coding DNA: TGTGCCAGCAGACCCCCGAGGGACTTTGGGGATGAGCAGTTCTTC. Translated: CASRPPRDFGDEQFF.

The chain carries TRBV4-3 and TRBJ2-5, with 11 nucleotides matching TRBD2. V lost 2 bases, J lost 4 bases, and 9 bases stayed unmatched. Germline assignment: CDR1 LGHNA and CDR2 YSLEER. The CDR3 is 17 residues long. The CDR3 reads CASSQSTSGSRGETQYF. CDR3 DNA sequence: TGCGCCAGCAGCCAAAGTACTAGCGGGAGCAGGGGAGAGACCCAGTACTTC.